This entry describes one T cell receptor (beta chain). Its target is not known. Random-hexamer reverse transcription was applied to roughly 0.5 to 1 ug RNA. It was immunoSEQ multiplex PCR that amplified TCR beta CDR3 across 54 Vbeta and 13 Jbeta. One entry per CDR3 protein, called by TCRdb with MiXCR from the immunoSEQ multiplex PCR reads. The sample records approximately 210,000 distinct CDR3 sequences, about 94% being singletons. These data belong to a study of CD8 T cells in Susac syndrome. Background on the study: Patients with Susac syndrome were therapy-naive, on corticosteroids, or on intravenous immunoglobulin alone at blood draw.

Trimming cost V 6 bases and J 0 bases; bases outside gene matches: 3. This CDR3 spans 14 amino acids. From germline, CDR1 is DFQATT and CDR2 SNEGSKA (reference sequence). Study-level findings and limits: Where Susac syndrome CD4+ T cell repertoires were concerned, no clonal expansion was evident.

In blood CD8+ and CD4+ T cells, TCR beta underwent sequencing. The sequenced sample consisted of CD4+ T cells from PBMCs. V and J are TRBV20-1 and TRBJ2-1; TRBD2 matches 9 bases. The receptor's source is a human donor with Susac syndrome. Here the CDR3 reads CSARGGASYNEQFF. In DNA form, the CDR3 reads TGCAGTGCGCGCGGGGGGGCCTCCTACAATGAGCAGTTCTTC.